This T cell receptor (beta chain) originates from a study of response to subunit inactivated influenza vaccine. General observations from the study: Few new T cells, the authors suggested, are recruited by each seasonal influenza vaccination.

Per the germline V gene, CDR1 is LGHNA and CDR2 is YSLEER. The CDR3 is 16 residues long. V was clipped by 0 bases and J by 4 bases, with 15 bases between them. The sample holds many counts of this clonotype. The antigen remains undetermined. One entry per CDR3 protein results from TCRdb running MiXCR on the RT-PCR reads. The sample shows about 190,000 distinct CDR3 sequences, roughly 14% of them seen only once. This receptor was taken from a man aged 50 to 60 who received an inactivated influenza vaccine. This specimen was CD8+ T cells sorted from PBMCs, taken 5 days after vaccination. This chain joins TRBV4-3 and TRBJ1-1, with D tentatively TRBD1 (5 bases). For the CDR3, the DNA is TGCGCCAGCAGCCAAGACGATTCCGGGGGAACCACTGAAGCTTTCTTT. Protein sequence: CASSQDDSGGTTEAFF.